The clone carrying this T cell receptor (beta chain) was seen ten or more times. The antigen is unknown. The data originate from a study of T cell repertoires in cytomegalovirus infection. As for the study in general: Both CMV infection and a matching HLA type were indicated by public TCR beta signatures. Findings and caveats of the study: CMV carriers having the relevant HLA were flagged by cumulative public TCR beta family frequency. HLA-C-restricted TCR beta clonotypes specific for CMV led the ex vivo response.

The CDR3 has 12 residues. Germline V CDR1 and CDR2: SGHTA, FQGNSA. V was shortened by 5 bases and J by 7 bases, with 9 bases between the two germline ends. From the reads, TCRdb called clonotypes with MiXCR, one entry per CDR3 protein. The data contain more than 200,000 distinct CDR3 sequences, around 8.7% of them singletons. The receptor was isolated from a human donor in good health (CMV status not recorded). Some clones in this sample may be carry-over from other donors' samples. Specimen: PBMCs. The V call is TRBV7-2, the J call TRBJ1-3; D might be TRBD1 (6 bases). CDR3 protein: CASSIRGNTIYF. CDR3 nucleotide sequence: TGTGCCAGCAGCATCAGGGGTAACACCATATATTTT. The full variable domain, its missing parts supplied by reference TRBV7-2 and TRBJ1-3, is GAGVSQSPSNKVTEKGKDVELRCDPISGHTALYWYRQSLGQGLEFLIYFQGNSAPDKSGLPSDRFSAERTGGSVSTLTIQRTQQEDSAVYLCASSIRGNTIYFGEGSWLTVV.